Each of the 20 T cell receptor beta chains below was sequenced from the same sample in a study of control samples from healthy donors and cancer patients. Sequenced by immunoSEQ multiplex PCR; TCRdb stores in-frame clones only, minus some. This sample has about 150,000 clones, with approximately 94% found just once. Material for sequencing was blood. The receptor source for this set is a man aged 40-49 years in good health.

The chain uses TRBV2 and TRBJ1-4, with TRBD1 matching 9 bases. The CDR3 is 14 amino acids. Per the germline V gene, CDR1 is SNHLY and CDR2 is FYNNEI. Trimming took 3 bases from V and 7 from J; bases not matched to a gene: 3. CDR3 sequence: CASSEDRGGEKLFF. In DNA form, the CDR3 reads TGTGCCAGCAGTGAGGACAGGGGTGGTGAAAAACTGTTTTTT.

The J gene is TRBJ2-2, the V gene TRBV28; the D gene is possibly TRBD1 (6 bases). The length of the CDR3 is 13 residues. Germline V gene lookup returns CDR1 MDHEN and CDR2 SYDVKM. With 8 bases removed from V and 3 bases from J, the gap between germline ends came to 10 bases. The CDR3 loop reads CASRTGHTGELFF. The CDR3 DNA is TGTGCCAGCCGAACAGGGCACACCGGGGAGCTGTTTTTT.

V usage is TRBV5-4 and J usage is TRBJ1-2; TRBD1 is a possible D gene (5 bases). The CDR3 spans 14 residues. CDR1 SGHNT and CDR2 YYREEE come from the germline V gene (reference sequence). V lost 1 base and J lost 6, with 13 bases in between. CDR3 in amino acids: CASSLWGGGHGYTF. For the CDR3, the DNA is TGTGCCAGCAGCTTGTGGGGGGGAGGGCATGGCTACACCTTC.

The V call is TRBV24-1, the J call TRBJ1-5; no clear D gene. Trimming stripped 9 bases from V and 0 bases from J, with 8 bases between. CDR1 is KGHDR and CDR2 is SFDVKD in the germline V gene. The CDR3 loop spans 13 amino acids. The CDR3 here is CATQRDSNQPQHF. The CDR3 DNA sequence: TGTGCCACCCAACGAGATAGCAATCAGCCCCAGCATTTT.

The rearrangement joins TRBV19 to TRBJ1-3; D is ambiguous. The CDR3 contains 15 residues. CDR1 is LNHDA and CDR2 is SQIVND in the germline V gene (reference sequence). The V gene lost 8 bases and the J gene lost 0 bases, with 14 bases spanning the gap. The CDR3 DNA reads TGTGCCAGTGAAGTCAAGGGTTACTCTGGAAACACCATATATTTT. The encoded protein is CASEVKGYSGNTIYF.

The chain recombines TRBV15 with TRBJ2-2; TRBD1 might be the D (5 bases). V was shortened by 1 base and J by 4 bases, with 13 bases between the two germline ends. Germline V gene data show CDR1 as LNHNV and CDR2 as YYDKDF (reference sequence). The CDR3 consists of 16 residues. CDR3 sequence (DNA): TGTGCCACCAGCAGAGTGCAGGGAAGGACCACCGGGGAGCTGTTTTTT. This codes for CATSRVQGRTTGELFF. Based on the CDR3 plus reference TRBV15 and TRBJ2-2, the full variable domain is DAMVIQNPRYQVTQFGKPVTLSCSQTLNHNVMYWYQQKSSQAPKLLFHYYDKDFNNEADTPDNFQSRRPNTSFCFLDIRSPGLGDTAMYLCATSRVQGRTTGELFFGEGSRLTVL.

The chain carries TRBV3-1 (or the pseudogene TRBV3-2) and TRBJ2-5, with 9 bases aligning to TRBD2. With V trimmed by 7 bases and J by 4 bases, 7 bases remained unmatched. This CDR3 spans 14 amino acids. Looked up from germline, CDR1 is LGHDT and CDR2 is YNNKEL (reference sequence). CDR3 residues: CASTSAGGSETQYF. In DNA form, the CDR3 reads TGTGCCAGCACCTCAGCGGGGGGCTCAGAGACCCAGTACTTC.

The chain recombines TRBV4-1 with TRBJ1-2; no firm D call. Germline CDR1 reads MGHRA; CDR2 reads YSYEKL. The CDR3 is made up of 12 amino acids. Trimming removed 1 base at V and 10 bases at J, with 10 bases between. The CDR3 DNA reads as TGCGCCAGCAGCCAAGGGCCCTCCTCCTACACCTTC. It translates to CASSQGPSSYTF.

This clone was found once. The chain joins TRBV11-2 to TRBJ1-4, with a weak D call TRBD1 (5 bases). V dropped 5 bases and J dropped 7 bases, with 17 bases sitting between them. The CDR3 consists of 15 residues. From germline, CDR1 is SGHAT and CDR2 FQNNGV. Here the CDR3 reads CASSKVQGGFEKLFF. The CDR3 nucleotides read TGTGCCAGCAGCAAGGTGCAGGGAGGGTTTGAAAAACTGTTTTTT.

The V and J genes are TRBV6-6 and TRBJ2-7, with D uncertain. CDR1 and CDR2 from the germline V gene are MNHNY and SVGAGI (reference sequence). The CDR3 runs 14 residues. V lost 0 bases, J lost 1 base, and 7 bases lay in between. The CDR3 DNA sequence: TGTGCCAGCAGTTACTCGGAAGGGTCCTACGAGCAGTACTTC. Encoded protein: CASSYSEGSYEQYF.

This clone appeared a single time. CDR3 DNA sequence: TGCGCCAGCAGCCCCGAGGTGGCGAACACTGAAGCTTTCTTT. This sequence encodes CASSPEVANTEAFF. The chain couples TRBV5-1 to TRBJ1-1; D gene uncertain. The germline V and J ends were trimmed by 4 bases and 1 base, with 11 bases remaining between them. Per the germline V gene, CDR1 is SGHRS and CDR2 is YFSETQ. The CDR3 covers 14 residues.

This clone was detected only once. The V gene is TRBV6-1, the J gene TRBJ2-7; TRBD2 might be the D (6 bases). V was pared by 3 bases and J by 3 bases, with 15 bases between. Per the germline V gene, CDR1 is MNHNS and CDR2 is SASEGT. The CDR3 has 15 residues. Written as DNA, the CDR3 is TGTGCCAGCAGTGATCCAGGTGGAGGGGTCTACGAGCAGTACTTC. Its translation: CASSDPGGGVYEQYF.

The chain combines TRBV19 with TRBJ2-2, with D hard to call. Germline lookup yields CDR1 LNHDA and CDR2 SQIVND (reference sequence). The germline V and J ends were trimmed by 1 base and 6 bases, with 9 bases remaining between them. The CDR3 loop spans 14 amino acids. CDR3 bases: TGTGCCAGTAGTATAGTGTGGCCAGCCGGGGAGCTGTTTTTT. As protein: CASSIVWPAGELFF. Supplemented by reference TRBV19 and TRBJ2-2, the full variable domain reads DGGITQSPKYLFRKEGQNVTLSCEQNLNHDAMYWYRQDPGQGLRLIYYSQIVNDFQKGDIAEGYSVSREKKESFPLTVTSAQKNPTAFYLCASSIVWPAGELFFGEGSRLTVL.

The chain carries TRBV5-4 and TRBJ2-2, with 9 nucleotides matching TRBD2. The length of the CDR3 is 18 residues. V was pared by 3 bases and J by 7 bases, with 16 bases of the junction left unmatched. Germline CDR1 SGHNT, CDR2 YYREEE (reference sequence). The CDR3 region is CASSSRGKRGARVGELFF. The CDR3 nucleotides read TGTGCCAGCAGCTCTCGGGGAAAGCGGGGGGCTCGAGTCGGGGAGCTGTTTTTT.

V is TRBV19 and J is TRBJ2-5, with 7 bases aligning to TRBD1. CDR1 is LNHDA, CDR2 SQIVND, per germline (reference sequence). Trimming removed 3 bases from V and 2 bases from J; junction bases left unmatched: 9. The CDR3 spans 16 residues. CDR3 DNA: TGTGCCAGTAGTATTAGCCCCGCCAGGGGGCAAGAGACCCAGTACTTC. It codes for CASSISPARGQETQYF.

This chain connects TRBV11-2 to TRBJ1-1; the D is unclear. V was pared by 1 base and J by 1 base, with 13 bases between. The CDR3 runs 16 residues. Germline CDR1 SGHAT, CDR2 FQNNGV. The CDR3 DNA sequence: TGTGCCAGCAGCTTAGCGTTAGGCAGATGGAACACTGAAGCTTTCTTT. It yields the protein CASSLALGRWNTEAFF.

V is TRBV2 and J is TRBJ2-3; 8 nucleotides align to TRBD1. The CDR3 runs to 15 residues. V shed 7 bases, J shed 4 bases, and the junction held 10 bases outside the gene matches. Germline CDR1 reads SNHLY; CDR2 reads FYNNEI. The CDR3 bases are TGTGCCAGCACCCGACAGGGGATTGTCTCAGATACGCAGTATTTT. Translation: CASTRQGIVSDTQYF.

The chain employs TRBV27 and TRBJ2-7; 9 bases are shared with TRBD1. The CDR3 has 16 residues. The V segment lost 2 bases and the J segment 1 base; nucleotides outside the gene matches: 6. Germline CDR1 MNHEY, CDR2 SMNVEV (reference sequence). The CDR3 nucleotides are TGTGCCAGCAGTTTAGCAACCGGGACAGGGTCCTACGAGCAGTACTTC. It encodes CASSLATGTGSYEQYF.

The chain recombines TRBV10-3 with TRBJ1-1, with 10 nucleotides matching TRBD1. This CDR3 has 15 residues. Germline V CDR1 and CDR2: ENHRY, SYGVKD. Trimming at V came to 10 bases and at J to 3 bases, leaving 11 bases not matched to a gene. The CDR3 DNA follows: TGTGCCAGCAAGGGACAGGGACAGGGGTACACTGAAGCTTTCTTT. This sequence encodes CASKGQGQGYTEAFF.

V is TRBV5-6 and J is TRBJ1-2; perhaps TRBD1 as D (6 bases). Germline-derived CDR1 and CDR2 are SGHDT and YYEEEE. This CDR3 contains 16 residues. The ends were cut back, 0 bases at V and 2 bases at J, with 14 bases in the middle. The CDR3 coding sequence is TGTGCCAGCAGCTTGGATGGGGGGCGGGTGAACTATGGCTACACCTTC. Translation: CASSLDGGRVNYGYTF.